The 8 T cell receptor beta chains presented below share a single source sample, sequenced in a study of CD8 T cells in ankylosing spondylitis. TCRdb re-called the 5' RACE reads with MiXCR, one entry per CDR3 protein. The table has about 400,000 distinct CDR3 sequences, roughly 22% seen once. The source material was blood, either unsorted or a sorted T cell fraction (not recorded which). The receptor source for this set is a male donor with ankylosing spondylitis or in good health (not recorded which).

The chain recombines TRBV18 with TRBJ2-5; 8 nucleotides line up with TRBD1. CDR1 and CDR2 (germline): KGHSH, LQKENI. The CDR3 has 16 residues. The V gene end was trimmed by 3 bases and the J gene end by 5 bases; junction bases not matched to a gene: 11. CDR3: CASSPPGQGDEETQYF. CDR3 nucleotides: TGTGCCAGCTCACCCCCCGGACAGGGAGACGAGGAGACCCAGTACTTC.

This clonotype has just a few counts. The rearrangement links TRBV7-2 to TRBJ2-2; no reliable D call. V lost 6 bases and J lost 4, with 9 bases in between. The CDR3 is made up of 13 amino acids. Germline V gene lookup returns CDR1 SGHTA and CDR2 FQGNSA. The CDR3: CASRDWLTGELFF. The CDR3 region has the DNA TGTGCCAGCAGAGACTGGCTCACCGGGGAGCTGTTTTTT.

This chain links TRBV6-1 with TRBJ2-7; possibly TRBD1 for D (5 bases). The CDR3 is made up of 14 amino acids. V dropped 2 bases and J dropped 6 bases, with 14 bases sitting between them. Germline V gene sequence: CDR1 MNHNS, CDR2 SASEGT. The CDR3 region is CASSESQDGAEQYF. The CDR3, as DNA: TGTGCCAGCAGTGAAAGTCAGGATGGGGCCGAGCAGTACTTC.

The chain employs TRBV4-1 and TRBJ2-2; a possible D gene is TRBD1 (6 bases). The V and J ends lost 2 bases and 3 bases respectively, with 7 bases between them. In germline, CDR1 is MGHRA, CDR2 YSYEKL. The CDR3 covers 14 residues. This CDR3 reads CASSQHRDTGELFF. The CDR3 DNA sequence: TGCGCCAGCAGCCAACACAGGGACACCGGGGAGCTGTTTTTT.

The rearrangement links TRBV13 to TRBJ2-7, with 8 bases aligning to TRBD1. V was clipped by 7 bases and J by 2 bases; unmatched bases: 4. The CDR3 loop spans 13 amino acids. Germline values: CDR1 PRHDT, CDR2 FYEKMQ (reference sequence). CDR3: CASTGQGPYEQYF. DNA for the CDR3: TGTGCCAGCACCGGACAGGGTCCCTACGAGCAGTACTTC. The entire variable domain, with the rest obtained from reference TRBV13 and TRBJ2-7, is as follows: AAGVIQSPRHLIKEKRETATLKCYPIPRHDTVYWYQQGPGQDPQFLISFYEKMQSDKGSIPDRFSAQQFSDYHSELNMSSLELGDSALYFCASTGQGPYEQYFGPGTRLTVT.

V is TRBV9 and J is TRBJ2-3, with 7 bases that match TRBD1. Trimming took 0 bases from V and 3 from J; bases not matched to a gene: 4. The CDR3 runs 15 residues. Germline values: CDR1 SGDLS, CDR2 YYNGEE. DNA for the CDR3: TGTGCCAGCAGCGTAGGAGGCAGGGGGACAGATACGCAGTATTTT. Its translation: CASSVGGRGTDTQYF.

The rearrangement links TRBV11-2 to TRBJ2-2, with TRBD1 as a possible D gene (6 bases). Trimming took off 1 base at V and 3 bases at J, with 9 bases between the two ends. The CDR3 is 15 residues long. CDR1 and CDR2 from the germline V gene are SGHAT and FQNNGV. This chain's CDR3 is CASSLGQGYTGELFF. The CDR3 DNA reads TGTGCCAGCAGCTTAGGCCAGGGGTACACCGGGGAGCTGTTTTTT.

The rearrangement joins TRBV11-2 to TRBJ2-1, with D perhaps given as TRBD1 or TRBD2 (5 bases each). The CDR3 covers 14 residues. V was pared by 8 bases and J by 6 bases, with 17 bases between. Germline V CDR1 and CDR2: SGHAT, FQNNGV. Written as DNA, the CDR3 is TGTGCCAGCGGTGGGACGGGGCCTCGCAATGAGCAGTTCTTC. Its protein product is CASGGTGPRNEQFF.